The rows below give T cell receptor beta chains drawn from one sample of a study of cytomegalovirus exposure and HLA in healthy donors. Clones were read by immunoSEQ multiplex PCR, and TCRdb kept only the in-frame ones, dropping some. The sample has 170,000 or so clones; about four fifths are singletons. The sequenced sample was PBMCs. The receptors originated from a woman aged 45-65 years in good health and CMV-seropositive. Each CDR3 is given with its conserved first and last residue. The D gene is left open where the match is weak. Clone size is given for some rows only: seen once, a few or many times, or a class if the clone is expanded.

abundance	v_gene	d_gene	j_gene	CDR3aa	CDR3nt
once	TRBV18	NA	TRBJ2-7	CASSPGGLYEQYF	TGTGCCAGCTCACCAGGAGGCCTTTACGAGCAGTACTTC
NA	TRBV14	NA	TRBJ1-4	CASSLRGATNEKLFF	TGTGCCAGCAGCCTGCGGGGGGCAACTAATGAAAAACTGTTTTTT
NA	TRBV6-1	NA	TRBJ2-3	CASRVGQFFTDTQYF	TGTGCCAGCAGGGTTGGACAGTTTTTTACAGATACGCAGTATTTT
once	TRBV18	TRBD1	TRBJ1-2	CASSAYTGTARGGYTF	TGTGCCAGCTCAGCCTATACCGGGACAGCGAGGGGTGGCTACACCTTC
medium-sized	TRBV7-9	TRBD1	TRBJ1-6	CASSTHDYGGGGSPLHF	TGTGCCAGCAGCACCCATGACTACGGAGGGGGCGGTTCACCCCTCCACTTT
NA	TRBV9	NA	TRBJ1-3	CASSVALPGRAGNTIYF	TGTGCCAGCAGCGTAGCTCTACCCGGCAGGGCTGGAAACACCATATATTTT
few	TRBV7-8	NA	TRBJ2-4	CASSPGGNIQYF	TGTGCCAGCAGTCCCGGGGGTAACATTCAGTACTTC
NA	TRBV7-3	TRBD1	TRBJ1-2	CASSLTAQDRVRDGYTF	TGTGCCAGCAGCTTAACGGCTCAGGACAGGGTTAGGGATGGCTACACCTTC
NA	TRBV19	TRBD2	TRBJ2-3	CASSTIPTSGPIRDTQYF	TGTGCCAGTAGTACAATCCCGACTAGCGGACCTATCCGGGATACGCAGTATTTT
NA	TRBV4-3	NA	TRBJ1-1	CASSQGGGVDEAFF	TGCGCCAGCAGCCAAGGAGGTGGCGTTGATGAAGCTTTCTTT
many	TRBV5-4	NA	TRBJ2-7	CASSRQGGSHEQYF	TGTGCCAGCAGCCGACAAGGAGGCTCACACGAGCAGTACTTC
few	TRBV13	NA	TRBJ1-1	CASSPNLYRQGSEAFF	TGTGCCAGCAGCCCAAACCTGTACAGGCAAGGTTCTGAAGCTTTCTTT
NA	TRBV27	TRBD1	TRBJ2-5	CASREGTVEETQYF	TGTGCCAGCAGAGAAGGGACAGTAGAAGAGACCCAGTACTTC
NA	TRBV7-2	NA	TRBJ2-3	CASILGGPTDTQYF	TGTGCCAGCATCCTGGGGGGGCCCACAGATACGCAGTATTTT
NA	TRBV30	NA	TRBJ2-7	CAWSGGAYEQYF	TGTGCCTGGAGTGGTGGTGCCTACGAGCAGTACTTC
NA	TRBV19	NA	TRBJ1-4	CASSRQVNEKLFF	TGTGCCAGTAGTCGACAAGTTAATGAAAAACTGTTTTTT
NA	TRBV9	NA	TRBJ2-7	CASSVGSGSYEQYF	TGTGCCAGCAGCGTAGGGAGCGGCTCCTACGAGCAGTACTTC
once	TRBV5-5	NA	TRBJ1-2	CASSLGQGLGGYTF	TGTGCCAGCAGCTTGGGGCAGGGTTTAGGGGGCTACACCTTC
NA	TRBV5-4	NA	TRBJ2-1	CASTPPQRNEQFF	TGTGCCAGCACCCCTCCCCAGCGCAATGAGCAGTTCTTC
NA	TRBV16	NA	TRBJ1-1	CASSTQVNTEAFF	TGTGCCAGCAGCACACAGGTGAACACTGAAGCTTTCTTT
NA	TRBV9	NA	TRBJ1-1	CASSPARVGTEAFF	TGTGCCAGCAGCCCGGCGAGGGTCGGCACTGAAGCTTTCTTT
NA	TRBV9	TRBD1	TRBJ2-5	CASSVFGTADETQYF	TGTGCCAGCAGCGTCTTTGGGACAGCAGACGAGACCCAGTACTTC
NA	TRBV19	TRBD2	TRBJ2-3	CASSGELAVDTQYF	TGTGCCAGTAGTGGAGAGCTAGCGGTGGATACGCAGTATTTT
NA	TRBV29-1	NA	TRBJ1-1	CSVILQGYTEAFF	TGCAGCGTTATCCTACAGGGTTACACTGAAGCTTTCTTT
NA	TRBV28	NA	TRBJ1-6	CASSFGGSYNSPLHF	TGTGCCAGCAGTTTCGGGGGCTCCTATAATTCACCCCTCCACTTT
once	TRBV9	NA	TRBJ2-1	CASSSGGHNEQFF	TGTGCCAGCAGCTCAGGAGGACACAATGAGCAGTTCTTC
NA	TRBV19	NA	TRBJ1-3	CASSIGGSSYFSGNTIYF	TGTGCCAGTAGTATCGGAGGCAGCAGCTATTTCTCTGGAAACACCATATATTTT
NA	TRBV7-8	NA	TRBJ2-3	CASSLARGGKITDTQYF	TGTGCCAGCAGCCTTGCCCGAGGAGGCAAAATCACAGATACGCAGTATTTT
NA	TRBV10-3	TRBD1	TRBJ2-7	CAISESMGQPYEQYF	TGTGCCATCAGTGAGTCGATGGGACAGCCCTACGAGCAGTACTTC
NA	TRBV2	TRBD1	TRBJ1-5	CASSGTGADQPQHF	TGTGCCAGCAGTGGAACAGGGGCTGATCAGCCCCAGCATTTT
NA	TRBV7-9	NA	TRBJ2-3	CSGERELDTQYF	TGTTCCGGCGAGAGGGAGTTAGATACGCAGTATTTT
NA	TRBV5-5	NA	TRBJ2-2	CASSLIFWGDNTGELFF	TGTGCCAGCAGCTTAATATTCTGGGGGGACAACACCGGGGAGCTGTTTTTT
NA	TRBV27	TRBD2	TRBJ2-3	CASSSGLARTDTQYF	TGTGCCAGCAGTTCCGGACTAGCCCGCACAGATACGCAGTATTTT